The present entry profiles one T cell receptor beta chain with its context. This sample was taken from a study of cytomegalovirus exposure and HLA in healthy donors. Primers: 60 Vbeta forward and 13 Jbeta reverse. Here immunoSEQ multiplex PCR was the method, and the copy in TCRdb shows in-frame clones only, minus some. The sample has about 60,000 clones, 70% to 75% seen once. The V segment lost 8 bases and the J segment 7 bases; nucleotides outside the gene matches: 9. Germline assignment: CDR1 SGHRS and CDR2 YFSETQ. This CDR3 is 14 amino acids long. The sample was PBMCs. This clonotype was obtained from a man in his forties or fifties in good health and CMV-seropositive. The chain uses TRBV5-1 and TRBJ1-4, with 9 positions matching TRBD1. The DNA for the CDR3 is TGCGCCAGTACCGGGGGACAGGGAGGTGAAAAACTGTTTTTT. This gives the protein CASTGGQGGEKLFF. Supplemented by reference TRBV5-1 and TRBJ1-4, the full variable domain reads KAGVTQTPRYLIKTRGQQVTLSCSPISGHRSVSWYQQTPGQGLQFLFEYFSETQRNKGNFPGRFSGRQFSNSRSEMNVSTLELGDSALYLCASTGGQGGEKLFFGSGTQLSVL.